The TCR beta chain under discussion was sequenced for a study of T cells in Graves' hyperthyroidism and ophthalmopathy. Amplified regions were TCR beta CDR3 sequences from RNA transcripts. Using the HTBI primer set, a first-round RT-PCR was run on the TCR CDR3. One entry per CDR3 protein results from TCRdb running MiXCR on the multiplex PCR reads. The table records about 400,000 distinct CDR3 sequences, roughly 13% of them present only once. Study-level points and caveats: Prediction of ophthalmopathy progression came a median approximately 6.6 months pre-onset. In blood, most of the thyroid clonotypes expanded above 0.001 were also present.

This clonotype was seen just once. The antigen is not known. The CDR3 extends over 15 amino acids. J gave up 4 bases and V 5 bases, and 8 bases lay outside the gene matches. Germline values: CDR1 SGHAT, CDR2 FQNNGV. This rearrangement joins TRBV11-2 to TRBJ1-2; TRBD1 agrees at 9 bases. Sequenced material: blood. This receptor was obtained from a woman between 18 and 29 years old with Graves' hyperthyroidism. In DNA form, the CDR3 reads TGTGCCAGCAGCCCCGGGACAGGGAGTGGCTATGGCTACACCTTC. It yields the protein CASSPGTGSGYGYTF.